This is a list of T cell receptor beta chains from one sample in a study of cytomegalovirus exposure and HLA in healthy donors. The protocol was immunoSEQ multiplex PCR, while the TCRdb copy is restricted to in-frame clones and leaves out a portion. The sample includes 110,000 to 150,000 clones, approximately 80% of them seen just once. Sequenced sample: PBMCs. Receptor source: a male donor in good health and CMV-seronegative. Each CDR3 is given with its conserved first and last residue. A D gene is named only where the DNA matches it firmly. Clone sizes are given selectively: once, few, many, or a class where the clone is expanded.

v_gene: TRBV10-3; j_gene: TRBJ2-3; len: 14; d_gene: TRBD2; abundance: -; CDR3nt: TGTGCCATCCATAGCGGGGGGGCGCCAAATACGCAGTATTTT; CDR3aa: CAIHSGGAPNTQYF
v_gene: TRBV2; j_gene: TRBJ2-1; len: 15; d_gene: TRBD2; abundance: -; CDR3nt: TGTGCCAGCAGTGAAAGGGCTAGCGGCCACAATGAGCAGTTCTTC; CDR3aa: CASSERASGHNEQFF
v_gene: TRBV28; j_gene: TRBJ2-7; len: 17; d_gene: TRBD2; abundance: -; CDR3nt: TGTGCCAGCAGACACAGCTTCGGACTAGCGCTTGCTTACGAGCAGTACTTC; CDR3aa: CASRHSFGLALAYEQYF
v_gene: TRBV30; j_gene: TRBJ1-6; len: 13; d_gene: TRBD1; abundance: -; CDR3nt: TGTGCCTGGTCAGGGGGCTGGAATTCACCCCTCCACTTT; CDR3aa: CAWSGGWNSPLHF
v_gene: TRBV6-5; j_gene: TRBJ1-2; len: 15; d_gene: -; abundance: -; CDR3nt: TGTGCCAGCAGCCAGCAGGGGCGCGGATACTATGGCTACACCTTC; CDR3aa: CASSQQGRGYYGYTF
v_gene: TRBV7-2; j_gene: TRBJ1-5; len: 15; d_gene: -; abundance: -; CDR3nt: TGTGCCAGCAGCCTCCTACCGGGTAGCAATCAGCCCCAGCATTTT; CDR3aa: CASSLLPGSNQPQHF
v_gene: TRBV7-2; j_gene: TRBJ1-1; len: 17; d_gene: TRBD1; abundance: -; CDR3nt: TGTGCCAGCAGCTTACGCCGAGTAGACAGGGGAGGCCCTGAAGCTTTCTTT; CDR3aa: CASSLRRVDRGGPEAFF
v_gene: TRBV30; j_gene: TRBJ1-4; len: 14; d_gene: -; abundance: -; CDR3nt: TGTGCCTGGAGTGTACCAGGCCCGGGAGAAAAACTGTTTTTT; CDR3aa: CAWSVPGPGEKLFF
v_gene: TRBV7-9; j_gene: TRBJ2-1; len: 15; d_gene: TRBD2; abundance: few; CDR3nt: TGTGCCAGCAGCTCCCCCGCGGGGGGGCACAATGAGCAGTTCTTC; CDR3aa: CASSSPAGGHNEQFF
v_gene: TRBV10-3; j_gene: TRBJ1-2; len: 13; d_gene: -; abundance: -; CDR3nt: TGTGCCATCACCCTGACAGAGAGCTATGGCTACACCTTC; CDR3aa: CAITLTESYGYTF
v_gene: TRBV7-2; j_gene: TRBJ2-7; len: 13; d_gene: -; abundance: -; CDR3nt: TGTGCCAGCAGCTTAACCTCTGCCTACGAGCAGTACTTC; CDR3aa: CASSLTSAYEQYF
v_gene: TRBV5-1; j_gene: TRBJ2-7; len: 14; d_gene: -; abundance: -; CDR3nt: TGCGCCAGCAGCTCTCTGGGGGCTCCCTACGAGCAGTACTTC; CDR3aa: CASSSLGAPYEQYF
v_gene: TRBV7-9; j_gene: TRBJ1-4; len: 14; d_gene: TRBD1; abundance: -; CDR3nt: TGTGCCAGCAGCTTGGGGACAGGGCGAGAAAAACTGTTTTTT; CDR3aa: CASSLGTGREKLFF
v_gene: TRBV11-2; j_gene: TRBJ1-2; len: 14; d_gene: TRBD1; abundance: -; CDR3nt: TGTGCCAGCAGCTTGGAGCAGGGGGCGGGTGGCTACACCTTC; CDR3aa: CASSLEQGAGGYTF
v_gene: TRBV21-1; j_gene: TRBJ2-3; len: 17; d_gene: -; abundance: -; CDR3nt: TGTGCCAGCTCTAAGGGGGAAGGGCTAGCGGGGTCAGATACGCAGTATTTT; CDR3aa: CASSKGEGLAGSDTQYF
v_gene: TRBV4-1; j_gene: TRBJ2-7; len: 13; d_gene: -; abundance: -; CDR3nt: TGCGCCAGCAGCCCGATCTACAGGGCCCAACATTTCTTC; CDR3aa: CASSPIYRAQHFF
v_gene: TRBV15; j_gene: TRBJ2-1; len: 15; d_gene: -; abundance: -; CDR3nt: TGTGCCACCAGCAGAGATCGGTCACACTACGATGAGCAGTTCTTC; CDR3aa: CATSRDRSHYDEQFF
v_gene: TRBV7-8; j_gene: TRBJ1-1; len: 17; d_gene: TRBD1; abundance: -; CDR3nt: TGTGCCAGCAGCTTAGATGATTTTGACAGGGGCAACACTGAAGCTTTCTTT; CDR3aa: CASSLDDFDRGNTEAFF
v_gene: TRBV5-4; j_gene: TRBJ2-7; len: 15; d_gene: TRBD1; abundance: -; CDR3nt: TGTGCCAGCAGCTTGGACTTAACAGGGGCCTACGAGCAGTACTTC; CDR3aa: CASSLDLTGAYEQYF
v_gene: TRBV4-1; j_gene: TRBJ1-2; len: 12; d_gene: TRBD1; abundance: few; CDR3nt: TGCGCCAGCAGCCAATCTTTGGGACAGTTATACTTC; CDR3aa: CASSQSLGQLYF
v_gene: TRBV27; j_gene: TRBJ2-5; len: 16; d_gene: TRBD2; abundance: -; CDR3nt: TGTGCCAGCAGTTTTTCCCCCAAACTAGCGGGGCAGACCCAGTACTTC; CDR3aa: CASSFSPKLAGQTQYF
v_gene: TRBV28; j_gene: TRBJ1-2; len: 16; d_gene: -; abundance: few; CDR3nt: TGTGCCAGCAGTTTATCTCCCCCTCAGGGTAGCCATGGCTACACCTTC; CDR3aa: CASSLSPPQGSHGYTF
v_gene: TRBV6-5; j_gene: TRBJ2-7; len: 12; d_gene: -; abundance: -; CDR3nt: TGTGTAACCGGGACACGCACCTACGAGCAGTACTTC; CDR3aa: CVTGTRTYEQYF
v_gene: TRBV10-3; j_gene: TRBJ1-5; len: 14; d_gene: TRBD1; abundance: -; CDR3nt: TGTGCCATCAGGATGCAGGGGGACAATCAGCCCCAGCATTTT; CDR3aa: CAIRMQGDNQPQHF
v_gene: TRBV30; j_gene: TRBJ1-4; len: 13; d_gene: -; abundance: -; CDR3nt: TGTGCCTGGGCCCAAGGGAGAAATGAAAAACTGTTTTTT; CDR3aa: CAWAQGRNEKLFF
v_gene: TRBV27; j_gene: TRBJ1-1; len: 14; d_gene: TRBD1; abundance: -; CDR3nt: TGTGCCAGCAGTCCCGACAGGGGTGGCACTGAAGCTTTCTTT; CDR3aa: CASSPDRGGTEAFF
v_gene: TRBV6-1; j_gene: TRBJ1-1; len: 13; d_gene: -; abundance: few; CDR3nt: TGTGCCAGCAGTGAACGCGTCCTCCTCGGGGCTTTCTTT; CDR3aa: CASSERVLLGAFF
v_gene: TRBV9; j_gene: TRBJ1-4; len: 15; d_gene: -; abundance: -; CDR3nt: TGTGCCAGCAGCCGCGAGGAGGGAAGAGGTGAAAAACTGTTTTTT; CDR3aa: CASSREEGRGEKLFF
v_gene: TRBV10-3; j_gene: TRBJ1-6; len: 15; d_gene: -; abundance: -; CDR3nt: TGTGCCATCAGCCCGAAGACAGGAGCCGATTCACCCCTCCACTTT; CDR3aa: CAISPKTGADSPLHF
v_gene: TRBV7-9; j_gene: TRBJ1-5; len: 15; d_gene: -; abundance: -; CDR3nt: TGTGCCAGCAGCCGCGGCGAAGGAAGCAATCAGCCCCAGCATTTT; CDR3aa: CASSRGEGSNQPQHF
v_gene: TRBV11-1; j_gene: TRBJ1-1; len: 14; d_gene: TRBD1; abundance: -; CDR3nt: TGTGCCAGCAGCTTGGGACAGAGAAACACTGAAGCTTTCTTT; CDR3aa: CASSLGQRNTEAFF